Presented here are 5 T cell receptor beta chains from one specimen sequenced in a study of CD8 T cells in Susac syndrome. After extraction with the RNeasy kit, 0.5 to 1 ug of the RNA was reverse transcribed using random hexamers. Each CDR3 protein is one row after TCRdb ran MiXCR on the immunoSEQ multiplex PCR reads. The sample shows about 73,000 distinct CDR3 sequences, approximately 94% of them seen only once. Sequencing was done on a sample of CD8+ T cells from PBMCs. Receptor source: a human donor with multiple sclerosis.

The rearrangement uses TRBV27 and TRBJ2-7, with D maybe TRBD2 (6 bases). The CDR3 length is 14 residues. V was shortened by 3 bases and J by 0 bases, with 9 bases between the two germline ends. CDR1 and CDR2 (germline): MNHEY, SMNVEV (reference sequence). The CDR3 spells CASSLGRSSYEQYF. The CDR3, as DNA: TGTGCCAGCAGTTTGGGGAGGAGCTCCTACGAGCAGTACTTC.

The chain carries TRBV24-1 and TRBJ2-1; D is tentatively TRBD1 or TRBD2 (5 bases each). The CDR3 length is 15 residues. V dropped 3 bases and J dropped 7 bases, with 15 bases sitting between them. The germline V gene encodes CDR1 KGHDR and CDR2 SFDVKD. The CDR3 nucleotides read TGTGCCACCAGTGATGACGGGGCCCCTTCTAATGAGCAGTTCTTC. The encoded protein is CATSDDGAPSNEQFF.

This sequence joins TRBV7-6 and TRBJ1-1; tentatively, D is TRBD1 (5 bases). The CDR3 contains 14 residues. Trimming shortened V by 0 bases and J by 5 bases, and 10 bases separated the two germline ends. Germline lookup yields CDR1 SGHVS and CDR2 FNYEAQ. The CDR3 region has the DNA TGTGCCAGCAGCTTAGCGGAAGGGGCTACTGAAGCTTTCTTT. Protein sequence: CASSLAEGATEAFF.

V usage is TRBV12-3 or TRBV12-4 and J usage is TRBJ1-2, with TRBD1 as a possible D gene (5 bases). The V end was cut by 6 bases, the J end by 4 bases, with 12 bases between. This CDR3 region has 13 residues. This CDR3 reads CASRGGWTYGYTF. CDR3 bases: TGTGCCAGCAGGGGGGGGTGGACCTATGGCTACACCTTC.

This chain links TRBV21-1 with TRBJ2-7; the DNA was not compared with TRBD1, the D call given in the table. TRBV21-1 is a recognized pseudogene. This CDR3 has 14 residues. CDR3 coding DNA: TGTGCCAGCAGCAAAGCGACAGGACACTACGAGCAGTACTTC. Translating gives CASSKATGHYEQYF.